This TCR beta chain came from a study of blood T cell repertoires in COVID-19. Sequenced by immunoSEQ multiplex PCR; TCRdb stores in-frame clones only, minus some. This sample has 150,000 to 200,000 clones, with approximately 90% found just once. A remark on this clone: No DNA is shown, since the ends of the CDR3 on it are uncertain; the CDR3 is the one TCRdb lists.

CDR1 and CDR2 (germline): SGHDN, FVKESK. The CDR3 length equals 13 residues, ends included. The V call is TRBV14, the J call TRBJ2-2; the table names TRBD2, a call not compared with the DNA. Sequenced: peripheral blood. The sequence derives from a woman aged 25 to 39 with acute or convalescent COVID-19. This CDR3 reads CASSQVTFGELFF.